Described below is a single TCR beta chain sequence and its context. Intraepithelial and lamina propria lymphocytes were released after the graft tissue was processed. This sample stems from a study of graft-versus-host responses after intestinal transplantation. Germline V gene sequence: CDR1 MNHEY, CDR2 SMNVEV (reference sequence). J gave up 0 bases and V 3 bases, and 6 bases lay outside the gene matches. The CDR3 contains 16 residues. Sequenced by immunoSEQ multiplex PCR; TCRdb stores in-frame clones only, minus some. This sample carries about 14,000 clones, approximately 59% of them seen once, and the ten largest clones take roughly 13%.

The sequencing used ileum tissue, collected 524 days after transplant. The V gene is TRBV27, the J gene TRBJ1-1, with TRBD1 matching over 8 bases. The sequence was collected from a human patient who received an intestinal transplant, so some T cells may come from the graft donor. CDR3 coding DNA: TGTGCCAGCAGTTTGTCGCCGGGACAGGTGAACACTGAAGCTTTCTTT. It encodes CASSLSPGQVNTEAFF.